This TCR beta chain appears in the sequencing data of a study of metastatic and nonmetastatic thyroid tumors. The study, taken as a whole, reports: Within blood and tumor, benign nodules reportedly had significantly lower TCR beta diversity than malignant thyroid tumors did.

Authors' analysis steps: CDR3 differences across clinicopathological groups were used to build a distant-metastasis classifier for papillary thyroid cancer. MiXCR reprocessed the PCR reads for TCRdb. V and J calls and clone size were set by TCRdb, not the authors. Among just over 7,500 clones listed, approximately 30% were seen once. Before thyroid surgery, none of the patients had received any treatment. As to this clone: What it recognizes is unknown.

From germline, CDR1 is WNHNN and CDR2 SYGVQD (reference sequence). The CDR3 consists of 15 residues. Trimming took 8 bases from V and 6 from J; bases not matched to a gene: 10. Sample: adjacent normal tissue. The J gene is TRBJ2-7, the V gene TRBV10-1, with TRBD2 matching 13 bases. The receptor was derived from a female donor with papillary thyroid cancer or a benign thyroid nodule (not recorded which). Some clones in this sample may be carry-over from other donors' samples. CDR3 residues: CASGDGTSGTGEQYF. Here the CDR3 DNA reads TGCGCCAGCGGGGATGGGACTAGCGGGACCGGCGAGCAGTACTTC.